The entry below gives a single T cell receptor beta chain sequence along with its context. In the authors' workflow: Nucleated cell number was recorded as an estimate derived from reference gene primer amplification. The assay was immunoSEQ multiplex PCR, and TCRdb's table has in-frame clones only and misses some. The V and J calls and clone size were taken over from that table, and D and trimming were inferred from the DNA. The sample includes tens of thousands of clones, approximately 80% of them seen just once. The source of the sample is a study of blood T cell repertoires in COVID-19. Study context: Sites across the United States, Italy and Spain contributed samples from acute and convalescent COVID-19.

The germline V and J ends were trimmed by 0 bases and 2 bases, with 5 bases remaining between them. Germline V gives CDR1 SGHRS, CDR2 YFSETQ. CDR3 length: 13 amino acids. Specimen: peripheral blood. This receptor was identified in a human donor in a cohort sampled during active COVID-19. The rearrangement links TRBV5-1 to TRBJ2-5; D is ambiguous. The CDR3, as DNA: TGCGCCAGCAGCTTGGCCAATCAAGAGACCCAGTACTTC. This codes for CASSLANQETQYF.